These 9 T cell receptor beta chains share one sample of origin, sequenced in a study of CD8+CD57+ T cells in acquired aplastic anemia. TCR beta VDJ and CDR3 profiling used genomic DNA as template. TCRdb analysed the reads with MiXCR anew, one entry per CDR3 protein. Altogether around 430,000 distinct CDR3 sequences are present, around 33% being singletons, with the ten largest covering less than 1%. Patients chosen for sequencing had shown CD8+CD57+ cell expansion by flow cytometry. Material for sequencing was sorted CD4+, CD8+, or CD8+CD57+ T cells (not recorded which) from PBMCs. The receptors stem from a human donor with aplastic anemia.

V gene TRBV5-1 combines with J gene TRBJ2-2; 9 positions agree with TRBD1. This CDR3 comprises 18 residues. V was clipped by 3 bases and J by 0 bases; unmatched bases: 9. Germline V CDR1 and CDR2: SGHRS, YFSETQ. CDR3: CASSSVPGQGPNTGELFF. CDR3 nucleotides: TGCGCCAGCAGCTCCGTCCCGGGACAGGGCCCGAACACCGGGGAGCTGTTTTTT.

At least ten counts were recorded for this clonotype. This chain connects TRBV20-1 to TRBJ2-7, with 8 positions matching TRBD2. After removal of 1 base from V and 0 bases from J, the junction contained 8 bases not matched to a gene. Germline V lookup: CDR1 DFQATT, CDR2 SNEGSKA (reference sequence). This CDR3 spans 16 amino acids. The CDR3 DNA reads TGCAGTGCTAGAGCTGAGCGGGGGCACTTCTCCTACGAGCAGTACTTC. Translating gives CSARAERGHFSYEQYF.

Concerning this clonotype itself: A read error may be the cause here, since a much bigger clone is one base away. The chain couples TRBV12-3 or TRBV12-4 to TRBJ2-7; a weak D match, TRBD2 (5 bases). This CDR3 is 14 amino acids long. V was trimmed by 3 bases and J by 4 bases, leaving 13 bases between them. The CDR3 DNA reads TGTGCCAGCAGTTTCCACCGGGATATGTACGAGCAGTACTTC. Protein sequence: CASSFHRDMYEQYF.

This chain connects TRBV7-2 to TRBJ1-5; D remains ambiguous. Germline CDR1 is SGHTA and CDR2 is FQGNSA. V lost 5 bases and J lost 2, with 25 bases in between. This CDR3 contains 19 residues. CDR3 region: CASSLLLMRPTVGNQPQHF. DNA of the CDR3: TGTGCCAGCAGCCTCCTTCTAATGAGACCGACCGTGGGCAATCAGCCCCAGCATTTT.

With respect to this clonotype: A clone one base away is much larger, so this may be a read error. The V gene is TRBV19, the J gene TRBJ1-1, with D uncertain. CDR3 length: 13 amino acids. V shed 4 bases and J shed 1 base, with 7 bases lying between them. Germline-derived CDR1 and CDR2 are LNHDA and SQIVND (reference sequence). The CDR3 region is CASSTTRNTEAFF. The CDR3 region has the DNA TGTGCCAGTAGTACTACCAGGAACACTGAAGCTTTCTTT.

Concerning this clonotype: At one end, the junction sequence differs from germline, possibly due to a read error. The V call is TRBV6-1, the J call TRBJ1-5; D is unresolved. This CDR3 contains 13 residues. The germline CDR1 and CDR2 sequences are MNHNS and SASEGT. The CDR3 loop is CAGSEVSNQPQHF. The CDR3 DNA reads TGTGCCGGCAGTGAAGTTAGCAATCAGCCCCAGCATTTT.

Of note for this clonotype: A much larger clone lies one base from this, so it may be a read error. This chain links TRBV5-1 with TRBJ1-6; 8 bases align to TRBD1. Germline-derived CDR1 and CDR2 are SGHRS and YFSETQ. With V trimmed by 0 bases and J by 11 bases, 13 bases remained unmatched. The CDR3 is 17 residues long. The CDR3: CASSLAPTGQEVPPLHF. Here the CDR3 DNA reads TGCGCCAGCAGCTTGGCCCCGACGGGACAGGAAGTTCCACCCCTCCACTTT.

Only a few counts were recorded for this clonotype. The CDR3 protein is CASSQGTEGEAFF. In DNA form, the CDR3 reads TGTGCCAGCAGCCAAGGGACAGAGGGTGAAGCTTTCTTT. The V gene is TRBV3-1, the J gene TRBJ1-1, with D maybe TRBD1 (6 bases). The CDR3 sequence is 13 residues long. Germline CDR1 reads LGHDT; CDR2 reads YNNKEL (reference sequence). Trimming shortened V by 1 base and J by 7 bases, and 10 bases separated the two germline ends.

Comment on this clonotype: A much bigger clone sits one base away, suggesting this may be a read error. The chain has TRBV14 and TRBJ2-7, with TRBD2 matching 10 bases. The CDR3 runs to 17 residues. In germline, CDR1 is SGHDN, CDR2 FVKESK. CDR3 region: CAGSQGVLAGATYEQYF. As DNA, the CDR3 is TGTGCCGGCAGCCAAGGCGTCCTAGCGGGAGCCACCTACGAGCAGTACTTC.